The 25 T cell receptor beta chains given below trace back to one sample, sequenced in a study of PD-L1 blockade in urothelial cancer. The assay was immunoSEQ multiplex PCR, and TCRdb's table has in-frame clones only and misses some. The sample has around 93,000 clones; around 78% are singletons. The sample's time point: peripheral blood 6 weeks after treatment start. Sequenced here: PBMCs, sampled around atezolizumab (anti-PD-L1) treatment. The receptors originated from a man between 70 and 80 years old with urothelial cancer.

The V and J genes are TRBV7-6 and TRBJ2-5; 10 bases fit TRBD1. The trim removed 5 bases at V and 2 bases at J, leaving 8 bases unmatched. Looked up from germline, CDR1 is SGHVS and CDR2 is FNYEAQ. The CDR3 has 16 amino acids. CDR3 nucleotides: TGTGCCAGCAGCCCACCGGGACAGGGGAGTCAAGAGACCCAGTACTTC. Its translation is CASSPPGQGSQETQYF.

There are a few counts of this clone. The chain has TRBV2 and TRBJ2-1; TRBD2 aligns across 9 bases. The CDR3 runs to 15 residues. Trimming took 3 bases from V and 7 from J; bases not matched to a gene: 7. Germline CDR1 is SNHLY and CDR2 is FYNNEI. The CDR3 DNA sequence: TGTGCCAGCAGTGACGCGGGAGGGCCTTGGAATGAGCAGTTCTTC. Encoded protein: CASSDAGGPWNEQFF.

The V and J genes are TRBV5-6 and TRBJ2-3; 9 bases line up with TRBD2. The CDR3 is 16 amino acids. V dropped 0 bases and J dropped 2; count of bases not matched to a gene: 4. The germline CDR1 and CDR2 sequences are SGHDT and YYEEEE. CDR3 in amino acids: CASSLVSSGDTDTQYF. The CDR3 nucleotides are TGTGCCAGCAGCTTGGTATCTAGCGGGGACACAGATACGCAGTATTTT.

The chain couples TRBV19 to TRBJ1-5, with D possibly TRBD1 on 5 matching bases. The germline V gene has CDR1 LNHDA and CDR2 SQIVND (reference sequence). Trimming left V 4 bases short and J 6 bases short, with 10 bases between. The CDR3 is 13 residues long. CDR3 sequence reads: CASSKGARQPQHF. The CDR3 DNA follows: TGTGCCAGTAGTAAAGGGGCACGTCAGCCCCAGCATTTT.

The chain employs TRBV9 and TRBJ2-3; 7 bases line up with TRBD2. The CDR3 has 12 amino acids. Trimming cost V 3 bases and J 8 bases; bases outside gene matches: 3. Germline V gives CDR1 SGDLS, CDR2 YYNGEE. As DNA, the CDR3 is TGTGCCAGCAGCGGGGGGGGAGGTACGCAGTATTTT. It encodes CASSGGGGTQYF.

J is TRBJ2-7 and V is TRBV7-8, with TRBD2 matching 10 bases. The germline V gene has CDR1 SGHVS and CDR2 FQNEAQ. CDR3 length: 15 residues. After removal of 1 base from V and 9 bases from J, the junction contained 9 bases not matched to a gene. The CDR3 here is CASSLGAGGPGMQYF. As DNA, the CDR3 is TGTGCCAGCAGCTTAGGAGCGGGAGGGCCGGGTATGCAGTACTTC.

V is TRBV6-5 and J is TRBJ2-7, with D perhaps TRBD1 (5 bases). The ends were cut back, 6 bases at V and 2 bases at J, with 14 bases in the middle. The CDR3 is made up of 14 amino acids. Germline assignment: CDR1 MNHEY and CDR2 SVGAGI. In DNA form, the CDR3 reads TGTGCCAGCAGCGACAGCACTGGGCCCTACGAGCAGTACTTC. It specifies CASSDSTGPYEQYF.

V gene TRBV4-2 combines with J gene TRBJ2-7; TRBD1 matches 7 bases. The length of the CDR3 is 14 residues. Germline values: CDR1 LGHNA, CDR2 YNFKEQ. Trimming cost V 2 bases and J 7 bases; bases outside gene matches: 8. CDR3: CASSQPTGSGEQYF. The CDR3 nucleotides are TGTGCCAGCAGCCAACCGACAGGGTCGGGAGAGCAGTACTTC.

The chain links TRBV4-2 to TRBJ2-7; TRBD1 aligns across 7 bases. V dropped 7 bases and J dropped 7; count of bases not matched to a gene: 13. The length of the CDR3 is 14 residues. CDR1 LGHNA and CDR2 YNFKEQ come from the germline V gene. CDR3 in amino acids: CASTPVRGPGEQYF. In DNA, the CDR3 is TGTGCCAGCACCCCGGTGAGGGGGCCGGGAGAGCAGTACTTC.

The chain employs TRBV11-3 and TRBJ2-7; TRBD2 matches at 13 bases. This CDR3 contains 16 residues. Trimming took 5 bases from V and 6 from J; bases not matched to a gene: 10. Germline V gene sequence: CDR1 SGHNT, CDR2 YENEEA. DNA for the CDR3: TGTGCCAGCAGCCTACGACTAGCGGGGGGTTCGGGCGAGCAGTACTTC. Residues: CASSLRLAGGSGEQYF.

The gene calls are TRBV7-2 and TRBJ2-4; 9 bases are shared with TRBD1. Germline V CDR1 and CDR2: SGHTA, FQGNSA. V lost 0 bases and J lost 7; bases outside the gene matches: 1. There are 14 residues in the CDR3. In DNA form, the CDR3 reads TGTGCCAGCAGCTTAGCTACAGGGGGCAACATTCAGTACTTC. Translation: CASSLATGGNIQYF.

The chain has TRBV5-8 and TRBJ2-2; D is perhaps TRBD2 (6 bases). This CDR3 is built from 16 residues. CDR1 SGHTS and CDR2 YDEGEE come from the germline V gene. The V end was cut by 2 bases, the J end by 4 bases, with 15 bases between. CDR3 amino acids: CASSFRSGGGTGELFF. CDR3 DNA: TGTGCCAGCAGCTTCCGGTCCGGGGGAGGCACCGGGGAGCTGTTTTTT.

V is TRBV14 and J is TRBJ1-4, with TRBD1 matching over 7 bases. This CDR3 contains 14 residues. After removal of 4 bases from V and 5 bases from J, the junction contained 4 bases not matched to a gene. Germline loops: CDR1 SGHDN, CDR2 FVKESK. CDR3 bases: TGTGCCAGCAGCCCACGGACAGGCAATGAAAAACTGTTTTTT. It encodes CASSPRTGNEKLFF. Combining the CDR3 with reference TRBV14 and TRBJ1-4 gives the whole variable domain EAGVTQFPSHSVIEKGQTVTLRCDPISGHDNLYWYRRVMGKEIKFLLHFVKESKQDESGMPNNRFLAERTGGTYSTLKVQPAELEDSGVYFCASSPRTGNEKLFFGSGTQLSVL.

This chain connects TRBV5-1 to TRBJ1-1; maybe TRBD1 (6 bases). V lost 4 bases and J 4 bases, leaving 17 bases between the germline ends. The CDR3 is 15 residues long. Germline-derived CDR1 and CDR2 are SGHRS and YFSETQ. The DNA for the CDR3 is TGCGCCAGCAGCCTCGGGACAAATCGAGGCACTGAAGCTTTCTTT. This gives the protein CASSLGTNRGTEAFF.

This chain joins TRBV7-2 and TRBJ2-3, with 8 bases that match TRBD2. Looked up from germline, CDR1 is SGHTA and CDR2 is FQGNSA. With V trimmed by 8 bases and J by 2 bases, 3 bases remained unmatched. The CDR3 spans 13 residues. CDR3 nucleotides: TGTGCCAGCTCCGGGGGGGCCACAGATACGCAGTATTTT. Translated: CASSGGATDTQYF. Drawing the rest from reference TRBV7-2 and TRBJ2-3, the complete variable domain is GAGVSQSPSNKVTEKGKDVELRCDPISGHTALYWYRQSLGQGLEFLIYFQGNSAPDKSGLPSDRFSAERTGGSVSTLTIQRTQQEDSAVYLCASSGGATDTQYFGPGTRLTVL.

The chain recombines TRBV7-2 with TRBJ2-3, with D perhaps matching TRBD1 (7 bases). The V and J ends lost 5 bases and 2 bases respectively, with 17 bases between them. This CDR3 contains 16 residues. CDR1 SGHTA and CDR2 FQGNSA come from the germline V gene. The CDR3 DNA reads TGTGCCAGCAGCGCAGGGGGGCTCCCCAACACAGATACGCAGTATTTT. This sequence encodes CASSAGGLPNTDTQYF.

The chain joins TRBV6-1 to TRBJ2-7, with D perhaps TRBD2 (6 bases). V dropped 4 bases and J dropped 0 bases, with 19 bases sitting between them. The germline V gene has CDR1 MNHNS and CDR2 SASEGT. The CDR3 loop spans 17 amino acids. The CDR3 nucleotides are TGTGCCAGCAGTGGCTACTCAACACGGGGGTACTCCTACGAGCAGTACTTC. This sequence encodes CASSGYSTRGYSYEQYF.

The chain links TRBV5-1 to TRBJ2-7; no firm D call. The V gene's germline CDR1 is SGHRS and CDR2 YFSETQ. Between the trimmed V and J ends, which lost 4 bases and 5 bases, there was a span of 10 bases. The CDR3 has 12 residues. The CDR3 nucleotides are TGCGCCAGCAGCACCCCACCAGACGAGCAGTACTTC. Protein product: CASSTPPDEQYF.

The chain links TRBV18 to TRBJ2-2; 9 bases align to TRBD1. Unmatched junction bases numbered 3, after V lost 4 bases and J lost 3 bases. The CDR3 covers 15 residues. Germline CDR1 KGHSH, CDR2 LQKENI. The CDR3 DNA follows: TGTGCCAGCTCACTTCGACAGGGGGACACCGGGGAGCTGTTTTTT. Amino acids: CASSLRQGDTGELFF. Full variable domain (remainder filled in from reference TRBV18 and TRBJ2-2): NAGVMQNPRHLVRRRGQEARLRCSPMKGHSHVYWYRQLPEEGLKFMVYLQKENIIDESGMPKERFSAEFPKEGPSILRIQQVVRGDSAAYFCASSLRQGDTGELFFGEGSRLTVL.

The chain carries TRBV10-3 and TRBJ2-7; 14 positions match TRBD2. Germline V lookup: CDR1 ENHRY, CDR2 SYGVKD. The CDR3 length is 15 residues. V shed 7 bases and J 5 bases; nucleotides not matched to a gene: 7. The CDR3 here is CAITPGLAGVDEQYF. CDR3 nucleotides: TGTGCCATCACCCCGGGACTAGCGGGAGTCGACGAGCAGTACTTC.

The chain carries TRBV7-3 and TRBJ2-7, with 7 nucleotides matching TRBD2. From germline, CDR1 is SGHTA and CDR2 FQGTGA. Trimming at V came to 5 bases and at J to 6 bases, leaving 4 bases not matched to a gene. This CDR3 has 12 amino acids. CDR3 amino acids: CASSLTSVEQYF. CDR3 DNA sequence: TGTGCCAGCAGCCTCACTAGCGTCGAGCAGTACTTC.

The chain employs TRBV9 and TRBJ2-2, with unresolved D. Per the germline V gene, CDR1 is SGDLS and CDR2 is YYNGEE. Trimming left V 1 base short and J 1 base short, with 2 bases between. CDR3 length equals 13 residues. CDR3 amino acids: CASSVQNTGELFF. The CDR3 coding sequence is TGTGCCAGCAGCGTACAGAACACCGGGGAGCTGTTTTTT.

The V gene is TRBV7-3, the J gene TRBJ2-7, with 7 bases that match TRBD2. Germline CDR1 SGHTA, CDR2 FQGTGA. V lost 2 bases and J lost 4; bases outside the gene matches: 5. This CDR3 region has 14 residues. CDR3 in DNA: TGTGCCAGCAGCTTAGCGAGGGAGGGGTACGAGCAGTACTTC. It specifies CASSLAREGYEQYF.

The chain employs TRBV13 and TRBJ1-1; D is ambiguous. CDR1 PRHDT and CDR2 FYEKMQ come from the germline V gene (reference sequence). V lost 0 bases and J 6 bases, leaving 11 bases between the germline ends. CDR3 length: 14 amino acids. CDR3 in DNA: TGTGCCAGCAGCTTAGGACCGGGTAGGTCTGAAGCTTTCTTT. This sequence encodes CASSLGPGRSEAFF.

This chain links TRBV6-6 with TRBJ1-2, with 8 bases identical to TRBD1. There are 12 residues in the CDR3. Germline CDR1 MNHNY, CDR2 SVGAGI (reference sequence). Trimming removed 8 bases from V and 6 bases from J; junction bases left unmatched: 5. CDR3 sequence (DNA): TGTGCCAGCCAAGGACAGGGAGATGGCTACACCTTC. Its protein product is CASQGQGDGYTF.